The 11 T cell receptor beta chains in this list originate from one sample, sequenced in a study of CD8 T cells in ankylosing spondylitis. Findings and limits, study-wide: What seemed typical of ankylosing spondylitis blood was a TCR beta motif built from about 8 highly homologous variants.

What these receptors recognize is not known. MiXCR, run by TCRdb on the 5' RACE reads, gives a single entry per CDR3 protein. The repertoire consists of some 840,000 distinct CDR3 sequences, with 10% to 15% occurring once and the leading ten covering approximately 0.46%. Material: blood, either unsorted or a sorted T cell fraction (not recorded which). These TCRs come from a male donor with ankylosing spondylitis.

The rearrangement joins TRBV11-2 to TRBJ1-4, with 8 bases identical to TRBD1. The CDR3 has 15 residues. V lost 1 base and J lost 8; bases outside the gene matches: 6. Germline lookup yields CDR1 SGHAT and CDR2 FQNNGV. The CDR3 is CASSLGTGSDEKLFF. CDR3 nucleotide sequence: TGTGCCAGCAGCTTAGGGACAGGGTCCGACGAAAAACTGTTTTTT.

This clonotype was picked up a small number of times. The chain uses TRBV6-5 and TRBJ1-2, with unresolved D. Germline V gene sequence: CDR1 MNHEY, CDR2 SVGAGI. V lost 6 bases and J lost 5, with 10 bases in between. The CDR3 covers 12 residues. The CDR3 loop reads CASRAWGYGYTF. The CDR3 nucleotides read TGTGCCAGCAGGGCGTGGGGATATGGCTACACCTTC.

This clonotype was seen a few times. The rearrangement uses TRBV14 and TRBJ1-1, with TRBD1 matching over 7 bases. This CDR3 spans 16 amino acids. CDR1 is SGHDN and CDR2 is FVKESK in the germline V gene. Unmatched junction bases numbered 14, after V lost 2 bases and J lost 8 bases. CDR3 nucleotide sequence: TGTGCCAGCAGCCAACTACAGGGGACGATAACTTTCGAAGCTTTCTTT. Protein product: CASSQLQGTITFEAFF.

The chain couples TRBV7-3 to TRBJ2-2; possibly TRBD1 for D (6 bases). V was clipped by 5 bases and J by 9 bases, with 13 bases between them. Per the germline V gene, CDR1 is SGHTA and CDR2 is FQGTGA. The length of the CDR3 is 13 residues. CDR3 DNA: TGTGCCAGCAGCCTACAGGGTAGCAGGGAGCTGTTTTTT. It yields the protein CASSLQGSRELFF.

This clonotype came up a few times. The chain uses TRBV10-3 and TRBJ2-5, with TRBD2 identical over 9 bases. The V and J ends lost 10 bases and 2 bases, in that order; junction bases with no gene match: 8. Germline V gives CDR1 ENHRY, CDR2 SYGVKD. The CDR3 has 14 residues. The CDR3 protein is CASAIAGEQETQYF. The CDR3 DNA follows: TGTGCCAGCGCTATAGCGGGAGAGCAAGAGACCCAGTACTTC.

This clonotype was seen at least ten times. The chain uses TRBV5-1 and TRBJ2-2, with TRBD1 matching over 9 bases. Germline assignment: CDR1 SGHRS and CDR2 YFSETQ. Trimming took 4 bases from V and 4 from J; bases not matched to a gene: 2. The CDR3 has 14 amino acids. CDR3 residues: CASSRTGVTGELFF. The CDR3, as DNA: TGCGCCAGCAGCCGGACAGGGGTCACCGGGGAGCTGTTTTTT.

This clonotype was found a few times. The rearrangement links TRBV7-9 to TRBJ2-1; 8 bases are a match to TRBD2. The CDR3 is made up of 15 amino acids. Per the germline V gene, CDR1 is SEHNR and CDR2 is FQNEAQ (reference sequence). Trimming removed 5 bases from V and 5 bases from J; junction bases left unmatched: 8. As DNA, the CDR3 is TGTGCCAGCAGCCCAGGACTAGCAATTGACAATGAGCAGTTCTTC. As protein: CASSPGLAIDNEQFF.

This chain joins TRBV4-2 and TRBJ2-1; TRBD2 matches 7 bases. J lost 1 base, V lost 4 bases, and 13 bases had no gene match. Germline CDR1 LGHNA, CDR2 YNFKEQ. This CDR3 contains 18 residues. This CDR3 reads CASSPIVAGPDSYNEQFF. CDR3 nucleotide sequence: TGTGCCAGCAGCCCGATAGTAGCGGGCCCTGATTCCTACAATGAGCAGTTCTTC.

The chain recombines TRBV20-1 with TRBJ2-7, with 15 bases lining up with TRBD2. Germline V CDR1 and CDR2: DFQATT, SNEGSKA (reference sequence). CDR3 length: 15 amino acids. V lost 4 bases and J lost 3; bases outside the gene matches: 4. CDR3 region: CSAMGLAGGSYEQYF. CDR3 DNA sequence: TGCAGTGCTATGGGACTAGCGGGAGGTAGCTACGAGCAGTACTTC.

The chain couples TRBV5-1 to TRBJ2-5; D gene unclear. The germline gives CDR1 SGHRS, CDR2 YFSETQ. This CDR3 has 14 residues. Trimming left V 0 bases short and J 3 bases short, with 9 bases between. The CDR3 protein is CASSLDTTEETQYF. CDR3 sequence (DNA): TGCGCCAGCAGCTTGGACACAACCGAAGAGACCCAGTACTTC.

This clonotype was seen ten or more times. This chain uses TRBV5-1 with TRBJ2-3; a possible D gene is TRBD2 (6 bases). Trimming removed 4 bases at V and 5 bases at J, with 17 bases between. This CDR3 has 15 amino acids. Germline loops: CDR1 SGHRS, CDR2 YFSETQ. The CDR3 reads CASSVGSSQGDTQYF. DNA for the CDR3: TGCGCCAGCAGCGTCGGGAGCTCCCAGGGAGATACGCAGTATTTT.